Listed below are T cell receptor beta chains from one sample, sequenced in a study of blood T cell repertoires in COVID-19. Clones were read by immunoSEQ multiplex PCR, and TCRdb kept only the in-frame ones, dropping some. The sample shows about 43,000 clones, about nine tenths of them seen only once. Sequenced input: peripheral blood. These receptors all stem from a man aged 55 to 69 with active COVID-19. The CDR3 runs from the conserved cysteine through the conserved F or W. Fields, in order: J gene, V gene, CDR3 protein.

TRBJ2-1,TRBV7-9,CASSLGGGSTYNEQFF
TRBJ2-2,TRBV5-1,CASSRSPGQSNTGELFF
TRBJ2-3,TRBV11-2,CASSLDLAGADTQYF
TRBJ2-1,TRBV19,CASSISRGNEQFF
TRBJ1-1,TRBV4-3,CASSRTAKNTEAFF
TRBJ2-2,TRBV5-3,CARSLAGVSLTGELFF
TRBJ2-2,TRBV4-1,CASSQDDLKGVPLFF
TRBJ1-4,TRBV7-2,CASSSPGTGGEKLFF
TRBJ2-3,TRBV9,CASSVELAGGLDTQYF
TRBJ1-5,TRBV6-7,CASSRSFNQPQHF
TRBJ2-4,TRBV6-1,CASSEEWRDPPKNIQYF
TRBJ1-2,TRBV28,CASSLVQANYGYTF
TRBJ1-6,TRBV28,CASTPGGNSPLHF
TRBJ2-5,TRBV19,CASRALDRGVAETQYF
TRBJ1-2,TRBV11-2,CASSLGSGTGGNYGYTF
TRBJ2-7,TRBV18,CASSQTMGLAGVLYEQYF
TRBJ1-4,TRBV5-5,CASSLGLGQGQINEKLFF
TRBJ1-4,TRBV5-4,CASSSRNSGEKLFF
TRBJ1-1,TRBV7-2,CASSLTGRNTEAFF
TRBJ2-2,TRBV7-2,CASSPSSGVTGELFF
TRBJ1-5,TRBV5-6,CASSPNQGDRNQPQHF
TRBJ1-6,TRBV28,CASSDYGLRGSPLHF
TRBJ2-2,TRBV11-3,CASSSPGTGGTGELFF
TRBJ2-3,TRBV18,CASSALSTDTQYF
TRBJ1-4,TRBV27,CASSAKLRGPNEKLFF
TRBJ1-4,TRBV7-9,CASSLLNRGGEKLFF
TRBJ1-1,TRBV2,CASRSQSGVVEAFF
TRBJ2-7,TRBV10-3,CAISAQQGTSYEQYF
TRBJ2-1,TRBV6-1,CASSESSGGGYNEQFF
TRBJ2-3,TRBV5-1,CASSLGLALGKDTQYF
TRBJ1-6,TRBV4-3,CASSQDTGQNSPLHF
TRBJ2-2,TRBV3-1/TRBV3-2,CASSQGLGRNTGELFF
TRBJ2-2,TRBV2,CASSESLLPGELFF
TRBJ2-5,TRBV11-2,CASSLERTSGIETQYF
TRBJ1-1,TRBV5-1,CASSPLGVGTEAFF
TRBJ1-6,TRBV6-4,CASSVGGSSYNSPLHF